This T cell receptor beta chain was captured by sequencing in a study of T cell repertoires in cytomegalovirus infection. Study in general: The public TCR beta signatures pointed to both CMV infection and matching HLA type. General study points: HLA-C-restricted CMV-specific TCR beta clonotypes were dominant in the ex vivo response.

Deletions cut 6 bases from V and 4 bases from J, with 16 bases between. This CDR3 spans 15 amino acids. This clonotype was counted between two and nine times. The antigen is not known. TCRdb reprocessed the reads with MiXCR, giving one entry per CDR3 protein. In the table there are hundreds of thousands of distinct CDR3 sequences, roughly 36% of which are singletons. The chain carries TRBV12-3 or TRBV12-4 and TRBJ2-1; the D gene is possibly TRBD2 (6 bases). The sample consisted of cultured PBMCs, taken from culture after CMV antigen stimulation. The receptor was isolated from a human donor in good health (CMV status not recorded). Some clones in this sample may be carry-over from other donors' samples. CDR3 sequence: CASRYRGTRYNEQFF. CDR3 sequence (DNA): TGTGCCAGCAGGTACCGCGGGACCCGGTACAATGAGCAGTTCTTC.